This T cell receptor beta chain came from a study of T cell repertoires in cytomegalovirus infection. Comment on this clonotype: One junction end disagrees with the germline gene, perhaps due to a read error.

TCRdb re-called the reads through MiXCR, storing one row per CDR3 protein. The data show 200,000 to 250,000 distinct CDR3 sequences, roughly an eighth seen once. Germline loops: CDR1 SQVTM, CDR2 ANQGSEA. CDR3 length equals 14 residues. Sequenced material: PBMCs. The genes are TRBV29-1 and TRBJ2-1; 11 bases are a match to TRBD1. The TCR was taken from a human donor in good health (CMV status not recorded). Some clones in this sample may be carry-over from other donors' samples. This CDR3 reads CSVGDRGSYNEHFF. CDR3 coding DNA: TGCAGCGTCGGGGACAGGGGGTCCTACAATGAGCACTTCTTC.